This TCR beta chain was recovered during a study of shared clonotypes between healthy human individuals. Findings and caveats of the study: Sharing across four donors was highest in naive CD4 (approximately 5%) and lowest in memory CD8 (roughly 0.4%). Clonotypes not shared had lower generation probabilities than those common to all four donors.

Under the authors' procedure: ImmunoSEQ only sent back junction sequences with no quality scores, so filtering was done differently. The table came from immunoSEQ multiplex PCR; TCRdb's copy has only in-frame clones and leaves some out. That table furnishes V, J and clone size, whereas the DNA furnished D and trimming. The sample has 1.5 million to 2.5 million clones, around 96% seen once. Only CD45RO-negative cells positively selected for CCR7 counted as naive CD8 cells, so terminally differentiated effector memory CD45RA+ cells were excluded. Only Caucasian adults living in Nashville, Tennessee made up the donor group. This clone was counted once. What it binds is not known. The source material was naive CD8+ T cells sorted from blood. The source is a man younger than 35 in good health.

The CDR3 sequence: CASSFSGGSYEQYF. The CDR3 DNA reads TGTGCCAGCAGCTTTAGCGGAGGGAGCTACGAGCAGTACTTC. The V and J genes are TRBV13 and TRBJ2-7; D is possibly TRBD2 (6 bases). The CDR3 length is 14 residues. Trimming removed 3 bases at V and 3 bases at J, with 12 bases between. Germline V lookup: CDR1 PRHDT, CDR2 FYEKMQ (reference sequence).